This T cell receptor (beta chain) was observed in a study of OX40 agonist ivuxolimab in advanced cancers. For the study at large: Patients in the trial were receiving intravenous ivuxolimab every 2 weeks, at doses of 0.01 to 10 mg/kg. Dose-escalation cases comprised hepatocellular carcinoma, melanoma, renal cell or head and neck cancer.

The count of this clone is one. Its antigen remains unidentified. The V and J ends lost 0 bases and 2 bases respectively, with 15 bases between them. CDR1 SGHRS and CDR2 YFSETQ come from the germline V gene. This CDR3 has 16 amino acids. Some clones are missing from TCRdb's copy, which holds only in-frame ones; the method was immunoSEQ multiplex PCR. The sample has tens of thousands of clones; around 78% are singletons. Findings of the study overall: Still undetermined is the antigen specificity of the expanded peripheral T cells.

The source of this sequence is an adult with an advanced solid tumor such as melanoma, head and neck, liver or kidney cancer. The rearrangement uses TRBV5-1 and TRBJ2-7; D remains ambiguous. The source was CD4+ or CD8+ T cells sorted from blood, collected in a trial of the OX40 agonist ivuxolimab. The CDR3 sequence is CASSLAPASLAYEQYF. The CDR3, as DNA: TGCGCCAGCAGCTTGGCCCCGGCCAGCCTGGCCTACGAGCAGTACTTC.